These T cell receptor beta chains were read from a single sample in a study of T cells in narcolepsy. Here immunoSEQ multiplex PCR was the method, and the copy in TCRdb shows in-frame clones only, minus some. This sample carries fewer than 40,000 clones, under 85% of them seen once, and the ten largest clones take about 1.3%. The specimen was CD45RA- memory CD4+ T cells from PBMCs. The receptors were gathered from a human donor with narcolepsy. The CDR3 runs from the conserved cysteine through the conserved F or W. D genes are given only for firm matches. Some rows mark clone size as missing; the rest say once, few, many or name a class of expanded clone.

CDR3nt	CDR3aa	abundance	d_gene	j_gene	v_gene
TGTGCCGGCAGGGATAGGGTTAGGACCGGGGAGCTGTTTTTT	CAGRDRVRTGELFF	-	-	TRBJ2-2	TRBV2
TGTGCCAGCAGCCAAGATGTCCAGGTTAATTCACCCCTCCACTTT	CASSQDVQVNSPLHF	-	-	TRBJ1-6	TRBV4-2
TGTGCCAGCAGTTTAGGGACAGGGCACACAGATACGCAGTATTTT	CASSLGTGHTDTQYF	few	TRBD1	TRBJ2-3	TRBV28
TGTGCCAGCAGCCCGGGGGGGCGGGACAGTGAAGCTTTCTTT	CASSPGGRDSEAFF	-	TRBD1	TRBJ1-1	TRBV7-2
TGTGCCAGCAGCCTCGACAGGAAGGAGCAGTTCTTC	CASSLDRKEQFF	once	-	TRBJ2-1	TRBV6-5
TGCGCCAGCAGGACTAATGAAAAACTGTTTTTT	CASRTNEKLFF	-	-	TRBJ1-4	TRBV10-2
TGTGCCAGCAGCAAAGACGGCACTGAAGCTTTCTTT	CASSKDGTEAFF	-	-	TRBJ1-1	TRBV11-2
TGTGCCAGCTCCCCGGGACAGGGGGCATGGCAGCCCCAGCATTTT	CASSPGQGAWQPQHF	few	TRBD1	TRBJ1-5	TRBV18
TGTGCCAGCAGCGCCCAAATCACGTCTGGGGCCAACGTCCTGACTTTC	CASSAQITSGANVLTF	-	-	TRBJ2-6	TRBV9
TGTGCCAGCAGTTGGGACAGAGGAAACACCATATATTTT	CASSWDRGNTIYF	-	TRBD1	TRBJ1-3	TRBV7-3
TGTGCCAGTAGTACCCCCGGGAGGAGCTCCTACAATGAGCAGTTCTTC	CASSTPGRSSYNEQFF	-	TRBD2	TRBJ2-1	TRBV19
TGCAGCGTTGAACCCCCGGGCAGGGTCAATGAGCAGTTCTTC	CSVEPPGRVNEQFF	-	-	TRBJ2-1	TRBV29-1
TGTGCCAGTAGAGCAGGTATGCGTGTAAGGGACACTGAAGCTTTCTTT	CASRAGMRVRDTEAFF	-	-	TRBJ1-1	TRBV19
TGCGCCAGCAGCGGGGGGAATGTGGGAACATACGAGCAGTACTTC	CASSGGNVGTYEQYF	-	-	TRBJ2-7	TRBV5-1
TGTGCCAGCAGACGTACGGGGGCTGGGGAGCTGTTTTTT	CASRRTGAGELFF	once	-	TRBJ2-2	TRBV6-6
TGTGCCAGCCGCATGAGCGGAAGTCTTCCCCGCACAGATACGCAGTATTTT	CASRMSGSLPRTDTQYF	-	-	TRBJ2-3	TRBV7-9
TGTGCCAGCAGTTTGGGACAGGCTACCCGCACAGATACGCAGTATTTT	CASSLGQATRTDTQYF	-	TRBD1	TRBJ2-3	TRBV5-6
TGCGCCAGCAGCTTCGGTACAGTCGGGGGCTACACCTTC	CASSFGTVGGYTF	-	-	TRBJ1-2	TRBV5-1
TGTGCCAGCAGCTTGGGGACTAGCGGAATCTACGAGCAGTACTTC	CASSLGTSGIYEQYF	few	TRBD2	TRBJ2-7	TRBV5-4
TGCGCCAGCAGCCTCCGGGACAGGAACAATTCACCCCTCCACTTT	CASSLRDRNNSPLHF	few	TRBD1	TRBJ1-6	TRBV4-1
TGTGCCAGCAGCCCAAACGTAGCCAAAAACATTCAGTACTTC	CASSPNVAKNIQYF	-	-	TRBJ2-4	TRBV13
TGTGCCAGCACTCGACAGGTGAACACTGAAGCTTTCTTT	CASTRQVNTEAFF	-	-	TRBJ1-1	TRBV6-6
TGTGCCAGTACCCGGGGGACAGCGCTACTGAACACTGAAGCTTTCTTT	CASTRGTALLNTEAFF	once	TRBD1	TRBJ1-1	TRBV19
TGTGCCAGCAGCCAAGAAGGGACAGGCCCCACCTTC	CASSQEGTGPTF	-	TRBD1	TRBJ1-2	TRBV4-2
TGTGCCAGCAGCCGACTAGCGACTAGCACAGATACGCAGTATTTT	CASSRLATSTDTQYF	-	TRBD2	TRBJ2-3	TRBV6-1
TGTGCCAGCAGCCTCTCGGGGACGGTGAACACTGAAGCTTTCTTT	CASSLSGTVNTEAFF	-	-	TRBJ1-1	TRBV11-2
TGTGCCAGCTCCCCTGGACAGGGACGGACTGAAGCTTTCTTT	CASSPGQGRTEAFF	-	TRBD1	TRBJ1-1	TRBV18
TGTGCCAGCAGAACCCAGGGGGACTATAATTCACCCCTCCACTTT	CASRTQGDYNSPLHF	-	TRBD1	TRBJ1-6	TRBV6-5
TGTGCCAGCAGTGACGAGACCGGCCAGGGCTACAATGAGCAGTTCTTC	CASSDETGQGYNEQFF	once	-	TRBJ2-1	TRBV25-1